Listed below are T cell receptor beta chains from one sample, sequenced in a study of T cells in Graves' hyperthyroidism and ophthalmopathy. TCRdb reprocessed the multiplex PCR reads via MiXCR and lists one record per CDR3 protein. This table has 400,000 to 450,000 distinct CDR3 sequences, over 12% appearing once. Specimen: blood. The receptors were gathered from a man in his late teens or twenties with Graves' ophthalmopathy. CDR3s include the opening cysteine and the closing phenylalanine or tryptophan. The order of the fields is clone size, V gene, J gene, D gene, CDR3 DNA, CDR3 protein. D genes are given only for firm matches. The listing skips clone size in some rows; elsewhere it reads once, few, many or a size class.

size: many; V: TRBV7-2; J: TRBJ2-5; D: TRBD2; DNA: TGTGCCAGCAGCTTAGGTGAACTAGCGGGAGCGGAGACCCAGTACTTC; CDR3: CASSLGELAGAETQYF
size: few; V: TRBV12-3/TRBV12-4; J: TRBJ2-7; D: .; DNA: TGTGCCAGCAGCCAAGCCCAGGGGACAATTTACGAGCAGTACTTC; CDR3: CASSQAQGTIYEQYF
size: few; V: TRBV4-1; J: TRBJ2-1; D: .; DNA: TGCGCCAGCAGCCAATCCGAGTACAATGAGCAGTTCTTC; CDR3: CASSQSEYNEQFF
size: many; V: TRBV6-6; J: TRBJ2-7; D: .; DNA: TGTGCCAGCAGTTACTCGAGGGTCTACGAGCAGTACTTC; CDR3: CASSYSRVYEQYF
size: .; V: TRBV28; J: TRBJ2-7; D: .; DNA: TGTGCCAGCGACCCCCGGACCGGGGGCGAGCAGTACTTC; CDR3: CASDPRTGGEQYF
size: .; V: TRBV13; J: TRBJ2-3; D: .; DNA: TGTGCCAGCAGCTTAGCCCCCCGGAGGAGCGGAGATACGCAGTATTTT; CDR3: CASSLAPRRSGDTQYF
size: .; V: TRBV9; J: TRBJ2-5; D: TRBD1; DNA: TGTGCCAGCAGTCTCAACGGACAGGTGGTAGAGACCCAGTACTTC; CDR3: CASSLNGQVVETQYF
size: many; V: TRBV27; J: TRBJ1-5; D: .; DNA: TGTGCCAGCAGTTCCCGGTATAGCAATCAGCCCCAGCATTTT; CDR3: CASSSRYSNQPQHF
size: many; V: TRBV15; J: TRBJ2-1; D: TRBD2; DNA: TGTGCCACCAGCAGAGACGGGCTAGCGGACTCCTACAATGAGCAGTTCTTC; CDR3: CATSRDGLADSYNEQFF
size: few; V: TRBV29-1; J: TRBJ2-7; D: TRBD2; DNA: TGCAGCGTTACTAGCGGGAGAGGCTACGAGCAGTACTTC; CDR3: CSVTSGRGYEQYF
size: many; V: TRBV11-2; J: TRBJ1-2; D: .; DNA: TGTGCCAGCAGCTTAGACCCCGGGGCAGTTGGTGGCTACACCTTC; CDR3: CASSLDPGAVGGYTF
size: many; V: TRBV12-3/TRBV12-4; J: TRBJ2-1; D: .; DNA: TGTGCCAGCAGTTTCATTTTGGGGTTCTATGGTGAGCAGTTCTTC; CDR3: CASSFILGFYGEQFF
size: few; V: TRBV6-1; J: TRBJ2-7; D: .; DNA: TGTGCCAGCAGTAGGGGTCGGTTTGAGCAGTACTTC; CDR3: CASSRGRFEQYF
size: .; V: TRBV19; J: TRBJ1-2; D: TRBD1; DNA: TGTGCCAGTAGTATAGAAGGGACAGGGGCCCTCTATGGCTACACCTTC; CDR3: CASSIEGTGALYGYTF
size: few; V: TRBV10-3; J: TRBJ2-7; D: TRBD1; DNA: TGTGCCATCAGAACCCGGGACAGGTTCTCCTACGAGCAGTACTTC; CDR3: CAIRTRDRFSYEQYF
size: many; V: TRBV15; J: TRBJ2-5; D: TRBD1; DNA: TGTGCCACCAGCAGAGACGGGACAGGGGACGTGGAGACCCAGTACTTC; CDR3: CATSRDGTGDVETQYF
size: many; V: TRBV11-2; J: TRBJ1-2; D: .; DNA: TGTGCCAGCAGCTTAATGCCCGACAGGCCGTATGGCTACACCTTC; CDR3: CASSLMPDRPYGYTF
size: few; V: TRBV7-3; J: TRBJ2-7; D: .; DNA: TGTGCCAGCAGCTTAGAACCCAGCTCGGCCTACGAGCAGTACTTC; CDR3: CASSLEPSSAYEQYF
size: few; V: TRBV3-1; J: TRBJ2-7; D: .; DNA: TGTGCCAGCAGCCAAGGGCCAGGGGAGCAGTACTTC; CDR3: CASSQGPGEQYF
size: .; V: TRBV28; J: TRBJ1-3; D: .; DNA: TGTGCCAGCAGTTTATCGGGTGATTCTGGAAACACCATATATTTT; CDR3: CASSLSGDSGNTIYF
size: many; V: TRBV7-8; J: TRBJ2-7; D: TRBD2; DNA: TGTGCCAGCAGCCCACTTCTAGCGGGAGACGAGCAGTACTTC; CDR3: CASSPLLAGDEQYF
size: few; V: TRBV6-1; J: TRBJ1-4; D: .; DNA: TGTGCCAGCAGTGAGGGAGCCAGGGTAACTAATGAAAAACTGTTTTTT; CDR3: CASSEGARVTNEKLFF
size: many; V: TRBV6-1; J: TRBJ1-5; D: .; DNA: TGTGCCAGCTCCCCAGAGGGAGGCCAGCCCCAGCATTTT; CDR3: CASSPEGGQPQHF
size: .; V: TRBV4-1; J: TRBJ1-4; D: TRBD1; DNA: TGCGCCAGCAGCCTCGGGACAGGGGGCGGGGAAAAACTGTTTTTT; CDR3: CASSLGTGGGEKLFF
size: .; V: TRBV20-1; J: TRBJ2-5; D: .; DNA: TGCAGTGCTAGACGGCCAGGAGAGACCCAGTACTTC; CDR3: CSARRPGETQYF
size: .; V: TRBV3-1; J: TRBJ2-4; D: .; DNA: TGTGCCAGCGGCCAAGAGGGGGGACATCGCGATTACTTAGCCAAAAACATTCAGTACTTC; CDR3: CASGQEGGHRDYLAKNIQYF
size: many; V: TRBV6-5; J: TRBJ2-2; D: TRBD1; DNA: TGTGCCAGCAGTTACCTGGGACAGGGGACCGGGGAGCTGTTTTTT; CDR3: CASSYLGQGTGELFF
size: .; V: TRBV27; J: TRBJ1-4; D: .; DNA: TGTGCCAGCAGTCCTCGAAAGCCCATTAATGAAAAACTGTTTTTT; CDR3: CASSPRKPINEKLFF
size: many; V: TRBV19; J: TRBJ2-6; D: .; DNA: TGTGCCAGTGACAGGGGAGGGGACGTCCTGACTTTC; CDR3: CASDRGGDVLTF
size: few; V: TRBV10-2; J: TRBJ1-6; D: TRBD1; DNA: TGCGCCAGCAGTGAGCCCCGGGACAGGCTAACACCCCTCCACTTT; CDR3: CASSEPRDRLTPLHF
size: .; V: TRBV12-3/TRBV12-4; J: TRBJ2-5; D: TRBD2; DNA: TGTGCCAGCAGTCCGACTAGCGGGGGGCCGGAAGAGACCCAGTACTTC; CDR3: CASSPTSGGPEETQYF
size: .; V: TRBV19; J: TRBJ1-5; D: .; DNA: TGTGCCAGTAACCCAACCCGAGGAGGGGCAGTGAGCAATCAGCCCCAGCATTTT; CDR3: CASNPTRGGAVSNQPQHF
size: .; V: TRBV29-1; J: TRBJ1-5; D: TRBD1; DNA: TGCAGCGTGGGGACAGGCCTACATCAGCCCCAGCATTTT; CDR3: CSVGTGLHQPQHF
size: .; V: TRBV27; J: TRBJ2-1; D: TRBD1; DNA: TGTGCCAGCCGCCCCGGGACAGGGGCCTCCTACAATGAGCAGTTCTTC; CDR3: CASRPGTGASYNEQFF
size: few; V: TRBV5-1; J: TRBJ1-3; D: .; DNA: TGCGCCAGCAGCTCCGGGACACTTGGAAACACCATATATTTT; CDR3: CASSSGTLGNTIYF
size: many; V: TRBV10-3; J: TRBJ1-2; D: .; DNA: TGTGCCATCCGAGGACAGCTTGCGGGAGGCTACACCTTC; CDR3: CAIRGQLAGGYTF
size: .; V: TRBV19; J: TRBJ2-7; D: TRBD1; DNA: TGTGCCAGTAGTATAGGGACAGGGACGGAGCAGTACTTC; CDR3: CASSIGTGTEQYF
size: many; V: TRBV20-1; J: TRBJ2-7; D: TRBD1; DNA: TGCAGTGCTAGAGGAGAGGGACAGGGTATCAACGAGCAGTACTTC; CDR3: CSARGEGQGINEQYF
size: .; V: TRBV6-1; J: TRBJ1-6; D: TRBD1; DNA: TGTGCCAGCAGAAGTTGGGACAGAGGGTCACCCCTCCACTTT; CDR3: CASRSWDRGSPLHF
size: .; V: TRBV9; J: TRBJ1-2; D: TRBD1; DNA: TGTGCCAGCAGCGTAGTTTTGGGAGGACAGGTCGGGCATGGCTACACCTTC; CDR3: CASSVVLGGQVGHGYTF
size: many; V: TRBV9; J: TRBJ2-7; D: TRBD2; DNA: TGTGCCAGCAGCGTGGGGGGGACTAGCGGGAGTTACGAGCAGTACTTC; CDR3: CASSVGGTSGSYEQYF
size: many; V: TRBV30; J: TRBJ2-3; D: .; DNA: TGTGCCTGGAGTCCCGGCAATACGCAGTATTTT; CDR3: CAWSPGNTQYF
size: .; V: TRBV5-1; J: TRBJ2-3; D: TRBD2; DNA: TGCGCCAGCAGCGCCGGGACTAGCGGGGATACGCAGTATTTT; CDR3: CASSAGTSGDTQYF
size: .; V: TRBV28; J: TRBJ2-7; D: TRBD1; DNA: TGTGCCAGCAGCCTACCGACAGGGATTCACGAGCAGTACTTC; CDR3: CASSLPTGIHEQYF
size: .; V: TRBV19; J: TRBJ2-5; D: .; DNA: TGTGCCAGTAGTACCTTAGGGGCGGCGGAGACCCAGTACTTC; CDR3: CASSTLGAAETQYF
size: .; V: TRBV4-2; J: TRBJ2-5; D: TRBD2; DNA: TGTGCCAGCAGCCAAGTCCTAGCGGGGAACCAAGAGACCCAGTACTTC; CDR3: CASSQVLAGNQETQYF
size: .; V: TRBV5-8; J: TRBJ2-2; D: .; DNA: TGTGCCAGCAGCCCGAACCGGGGAGACACCGGGGAGCTGTTTTTT; CDR3: CASSPNRGDTGELFF
size: few; V: TRBV18; J: TRBJ2-1; D: TRBD2; DNA: TGTGCCAGCTGTTATGCTATGGCAGCGGGAGTCGGCAATGAGCAGTTCTTC; CDR3: CASCYAMAAGVGNEQFF
size: .; V: TRBV27; J: TRBJ1-5; D: TRBD1; DNA: TGTGCCAGCAGTTTATCGTTCACCGGGACAGGGTGGCGCAATCAGCCCCAGCATTTT; CDR3: CASSLSFTGTGWRNQPQHF
size: .; V: TRBV12-3/TRBV12-4; J: TRBJ1-2; D: TRBD1; DNA: TGTGCCAGCAGCGGGACAGGGGGTACTGGCTATGGCTACACCTTC; CDR3: CASSGTGGTGYGYTF
size: .; V: TRBV20-1; J: TRBJ2-7; D: TRBD2; DNA: TGCAGTGCTGGTAAAACTAGCGGGAGTATTACTTTCCACGAGCAGTACTTC; CDR3: CSAGKTSGSITFHEQYF